This T cell receptor (beta chain) comes out of a study of CD8+CD57+ T cells in acquired aplastic anemia. Germline values: CDR1 LNHNV, CDR2 YYDKDF (reference sequence). CDR3 length: 15 residues. V lost 1 base and J lost 7; bases outside the gene matches: 2. Profiling that covered TCR beta VDJ and CDR3 relied on genomic DNA as its template. TCRdb itself ran the reads through MiXCR, one entry per CDR3 protein. The table includes about 190,000 distinct CDR3 sequences, roughly 56% detected once. The TCR was taken from a human donor in good health, serving as a control. The sample was sorted CD4+, CD8+, or CD8+CD57+ T cells (not recorded which) from PBMCs. The rearrangement joins TRBV15 to TRBJ1-6; 9 bases align to TRBD1. The CDR3 sequence is CATSRGGQGNSPLHF. The CDR3 bases are TGTGCCACCAGCAGAGGGGGACAGGGCAATTCACCCCTCCACTTT.